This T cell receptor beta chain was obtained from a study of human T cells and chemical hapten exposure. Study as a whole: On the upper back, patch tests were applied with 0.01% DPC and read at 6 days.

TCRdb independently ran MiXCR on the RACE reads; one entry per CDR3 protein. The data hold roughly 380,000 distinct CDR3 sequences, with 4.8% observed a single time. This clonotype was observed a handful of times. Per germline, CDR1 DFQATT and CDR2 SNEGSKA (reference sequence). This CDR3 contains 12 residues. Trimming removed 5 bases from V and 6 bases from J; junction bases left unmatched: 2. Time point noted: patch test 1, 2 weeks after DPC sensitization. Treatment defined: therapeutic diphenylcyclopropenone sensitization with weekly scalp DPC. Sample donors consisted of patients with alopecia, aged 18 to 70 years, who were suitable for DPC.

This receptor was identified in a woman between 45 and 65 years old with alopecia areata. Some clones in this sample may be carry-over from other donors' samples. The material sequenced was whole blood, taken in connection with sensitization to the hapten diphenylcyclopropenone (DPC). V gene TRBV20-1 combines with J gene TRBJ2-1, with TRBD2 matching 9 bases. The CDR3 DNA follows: TGCAGTGCTGGGACTAGCCCCAATGAGCAGTTCTTC. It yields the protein CSAGTSPNEQFF.